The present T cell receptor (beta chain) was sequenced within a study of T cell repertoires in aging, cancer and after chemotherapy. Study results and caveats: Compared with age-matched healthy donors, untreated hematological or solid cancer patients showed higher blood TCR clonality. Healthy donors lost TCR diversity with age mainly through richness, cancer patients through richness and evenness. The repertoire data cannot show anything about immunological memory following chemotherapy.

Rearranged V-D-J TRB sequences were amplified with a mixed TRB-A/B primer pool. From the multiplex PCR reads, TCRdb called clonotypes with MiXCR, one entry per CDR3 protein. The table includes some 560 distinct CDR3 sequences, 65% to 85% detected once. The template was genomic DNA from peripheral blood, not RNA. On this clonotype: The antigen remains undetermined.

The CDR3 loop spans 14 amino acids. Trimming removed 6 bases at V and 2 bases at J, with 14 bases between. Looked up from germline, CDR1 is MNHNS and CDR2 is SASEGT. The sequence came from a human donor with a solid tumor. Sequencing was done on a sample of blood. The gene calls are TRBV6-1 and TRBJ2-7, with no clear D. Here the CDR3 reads CASRGRTPPYEQYF. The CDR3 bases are TGTGCCAGCAGGGGCAGGACGCCTCCCTACGAGCAGTACTTC.